Listed below are T cell receptor beta chains from one sample, sequenced in a study of T cell responses to AZD1222 COVID-19 vaccine. The repertoire was sequenced with immunoSEQ multiplex PCR; TCRdb's copy has only in-frame clones and lacks some. The repertoire holds 75,000 to 100,000 clones, with approximately 86% as singletons. The specimen comprised peripheral blood, sampled on day 0 of MenACWY control vaccination. These TCRs come from an adult in good health. The CDR3 runs from the conserved cysteine through the conserved F or W. The order of the fields is V gene, D gene, clone size, J gene, CDR3 DNA, CDR3 protein. A D gene is named only where the DNA matches it firmly. Only part of the rows carry a size: once, few, many, or a class if the clone is expanded.

>TRBV20-1|NA|NA|TRBJ2-7
TGCAGTGCTAGTAAGGAGGAGCAGTACTTC
CSASKEEQYF
>TRBV9|NA|NA|TRBJ1-5
TGTGCCAGCAGCGTAGGGGGAGGAGGCGGTGGGGAGCCCCAGCATTTT
CASSVGGGGGGEPQHF
>TRBV5-4|TRBD2|NA|TRBJ2-5
TGTGCCAGCAGCTGGAGCGGGGGGTTACAAGAGACCCAGTACTTC
CASSWSGGLQETQYF
>TRBV5-4|NA|NA|TRBJ1-1
TGTGCCAGCAGCGGGAGGGGGAGGGCGGCCACTGAAGCTTTCTTT
CASSGRGRAATEAFF
>TRBV2|NA|NA|TRBJ1-2
TGTGCCAGCAGTGAATTCGGAGCAGGGTTGGTAGGCTACACCTTC
CASSEFGAGLVGYTF
>TRBV5-1|NA|NA|TRBJ1-4
TGCGCCAGCAGCTTGGCCACCGGGGGGCGGAATGAAAAACTGTTTTTT
CASSLATGGRNEKLFF
>TRBV11-3|TRBD2|NA|TRBJ2-3
TGTGCCAGCAGCTTAGTTGGTAGCGGGGGGGCTGAAGATACGCAGTATTTT
CASSLVGSGGAEDTQYF
>TRBV12-3/TRBV12-4|NA|NA|TRBJ1-5
TGTGCCAGCGGGTGGGACATTTATCAGCCCCAGCATTTT
CASGWDIYQPQHF
>TRBV7-2|TRBD1|NA|TRBJ1-4
TGTGCCAGCAGCCTAAGCGCGGGACAGAAGATTTATTTT
CASSLSAGQKIYF
>TRBV19|TRBD1|NA|TRBJ1-3
TGTGCCAGTAGTTCCGCAGACAGGGGTGGAAACACCATATATTTT
CASSSADRGGNTIYF
>TRBV19|TRBD1|NA|TRBJ1-5
TGTGCCAGTAGTGCTTGGACAGGGTTTAGCAATCAGCCCCAGCATTTT
CASSAWTGFSNQPQHF
>TRBV5-5|NA|NA|TRBJ1-5
TGTGCCAGCAGCTTGGTTTCAGGGAATCAGCCCCAGCATTTT
CASSLVSGNQPQHF
>TRBV12-3/TRBV12-4|NA|NA|TRBJ1-1
TGTGCCAGCAGTTTAAACGGGGGCGCTTTCTTT
CASSLNGGAFF
>TRBV7-8|NA|NA|TRBJ2-1
TGTGCCAGCAGCTTAGCGGGGGTGGTAACAAATGAGCAGTTCTTC
CASSLAGVVTNEQFF
>TRBV19|TRBD2|NA|TRBJ2-5
TGTGCCAGTAGTCTAGTGCCGGGACTAGCGGTCCGGGAGACCCAGTACTTC
CASSLVPGLAVRETQYF
>TRBV7-9|NA|NA|TRBJ2-7
TGTGCCAGCAGCCCCACGGATTACGAGCAGTACTTC
CASSPTDYEQYF
>TRBV5-6|TRBD1|NA|TRBJ2-7
TGTGCCAGCAGCGTTGGGTCGGGACAGGGCTTCTACGAGCAGTACTTC
CASSVGSGQGFYEQYF
>TRBV5-4|TRBD1|few|TRBJ1-1
TGTGCCAGCAGCTTGGAGAAGGGGGCGGCGAACACTGAAGCTTTCTTT
CASSLEKGAANTEAFF
>TRBV6-2/TRBV6-3|NA|once|TRBJ1-4
TGTGCCAGCAGTTACGAGGGGCGTAATGAAAAACTGTTTTTT
CASSYEGRNEKLFF
>TRBV27|TRBD2|few|TRBJ2-3
TGTGCCAGCAGTTTGGGCGGGGGGGAAAGAGATACGCAGTATTTT
CASSLGGGERDTQYF
>TRBV5-6|NA|NA|TRBJ2-3
TGTGCCAGCAGCTTCTACCCGGCTAGGATGGGCACAGATACGCAGTATTTT
CASSFYPARMGTDTQYF
>TRBV19|NA|NA|TRBJ2-6
TGTGCCAGTACGAGGGGTAGCTCTGGGGCCAACGTCCTGACTTTC
CASTRGSSGANVLTF
>TRBV5-4|NA|NA|TRBJ2-7
TGTGCCAGCAGGGCCGACCGGTACCAGGGAGAGCAGTACTTC
CASRADRYQGEQYF
>TRBV7-3|NA|NA|TRBJ2-7
TGTGCCAGCAGCTTAGATGGGCCAGGGCCCTACGAGCAGTACTTC
CASSLDGPGPYEQYF
>TRBV5-8|NA|NA|TRBJ1-5
TGTGCCAGCAGCTTCAGCGGGAATAGCAATCAGCCCCAGCATTTT
CASSFSGNSNQPQHF
>TRBV7-2|NA|once|TRBJ1-2
TGTGCCAGCAGCTTAATGGCGATTAACTATGGCTACACCTTC
CASSLMAINYGYTF
>TRBV28|NA|NA|TRBJ1-5
TGTGCCAGCAGCCTCCAGACAGGCGGTAATCAGCCCCAGCATTTT
CASSLQTGGNQPQHF
>TRBV19|NA|few|TRBJ1-1
TGTGCCAGTAGGGAGGACATATACACTGAAGCTTTCTTT
CASREDIYTEAFF
>TRBV3-1/TRBV3-2|TRBD2|NA|TRBJ2-3
TGTGCCAGCAGCCCTAGGGGACTAGCTTTATCGGATACGCAGTATTTT
CASSPRGLALSDTQYF
>TRBV30|NA|once|TRBJ1-4
TGTGCCTGGAGTCGTAGTGCAACTAATGAAAAACTGTTTTTT
CAWSRSATNEKLFF
>TRBV18|NA|NA|TRBJ1-3
TGTGCCAGCTCACCAGCTACGGACAGCTCTGGAAACACCATATATTTT
CASSPATDSSGNTIYF
>TRBV30|NA|once|TRBJ1-4
TGTGCCTGGAGTGTAGATGGTGGGATTAATGAAAAACTGTTTTTT
CAWSVDGGINEKLFF
>TRBV4-1|NA|NA|TRBJ1-1
TGCGCCAGCAGCCCAATTGAGAAGGGCATGAACACTGAAGCTTTCTTT
CASSPIEKGMNTEAFF
>TRBV6-1|NA|NA|TRBJ1-1
TGTGCCAGCAGTGAAGCGGGCGGCCGGAACACTGAAGCTTTCTTT
CASSEAGGRNTEAFF
>TRBV19|NA|NA|TRBJ1-1
TGTGCCGCGCAGGGGATTGGCACTGAAGCTTTCTTT
CAAQGIGTEAFF
>TRBV3-1/TRBV3-2|NA|NA|TRBJ1-6
TGTGCCAGCAGCCAAGCGAAGGGTTCACCCCTCCACTTT
CASSQAKGSPLHF
>TRBV7-2|NA|NA|TRBJ1-6
TGTGCCAGCAGCTTAGATTTGGGACGGGAGTCACCCCTCCACTTT
CASSLDLGRESPLHF
>TRBV6-4|NA|few|TRBJ2-6
TGTGCCAGCAGTGACTCGAGGGGATCTGGGGCCAACGTCCTGACTTTC
CASSDSRGSGANVLTF
>TRBV30|TRBD1|NA|TRBJ1-4
TGTGCCTGGAGTCGGGACAGGGGAAGAGGTGAAAAACTGTTTTTT
CAWSRDRGRGEKLFF
>TRBV29-1|TRBD1|NA|TRBJ2-7
TGCAGCGTTGGGACAGGTATCACCTACGAGCAGTACTTC
CSVGTGITYEQYF
>TRBV19|NA|few|TRBJ2-2
TGTGCCACCGGTGAGGGACTTACGAACACCGGGGAGCTGTTTTTT
CATGEGLTNTGELFF
>TRBV5-6|NA|NA|TRBJ1-1
TGTGCCAGCAGCTCAGGACTGCTCACTGAAGCTTTCTTT
CASSSGLLTEAFF
>TRBV18|TRBD1|NA|TRBJ1-5
TGTGCCAGCTCACCCATGGGACAGGGTTTTGATCAGCCCCAGCATTTT
CASSPMGQGFDQPQHF
>TRBV5-1|NA|NA|TRBJ1-3
TGCGCCAGCAGCGAGGGGGGATCTGGAAACACCATATATTTT
CASSEGGSGNTIYF
>TRBV5-1|TRBD1|NA|TRBJ2-2
TGCGCCAGCAGCTTGGACCTACAGGGGATAGGGACCGGGGAGCTGTTTTTT
CASSLDLQGIGTGELFF
>TRBV15|NA|NA|TRBJ1-3
TGTGCCACCAACCCGGTTAGCTCTGGAAACACCATATATTTT
CATNPVSSGNTIYF
>TRBV6-5|NA|NA|TRBJ2-2
TGTGCCAGCAGTTACGCGGGAATAAACATCGGGGAGCTGTTTTTT
CASSYAGINIGELFF
>TRBV27|TRBD1|few|TRBJ1-4
TGTGCCAGCAGTTTATCGGGGACAGGGGTTTGGAATGAAAAACTGTTTTTT
CASSLSGTGVWNEKLFF
>TRBV6-1|NA|NA|TRBJ1-1
TGTGCCAGCAGTGAAGCTAGAAGGAGGACTGAAGCTTTCTTT
CASSEARRRTEAFF
>TRBV5-1|NA|NA|TRBJ2-7
TGCGTCAGCAGCCTACAGACAGCCGGAACGGCCTACGAGCAGTACTTC
CVSSLQTAGTAYEQYF
>TRBV3-1/TRBV3-2|TRBD2|few|TRBJ2-3
TGTGCCAGCAGCCGGTCTAGCGGGGTTAGCACAGATACGCAGTATTTT
CASSRSSGVSTDTQYF
>TRBV19|TRBD1|NA|TRBJ2-2
TGTGCCACCAAGACAGGGGCTGCGAACACCGGGGAGCTGTTTTTT
CATKTGAANTGELFF
>TRBV2|NA|once|TRBJ1-5
TGTGCCAGCAGTGACCACAGGAATAGCAATCAGCCCCAGCATTTT
CASSDHRNSNQPQHF
>TRBV6-1|NA|NA|TRBJ2-2
TGTGCCAGCAGTGGACTACTAGGCCTAGCGAACACCGGGGAGCTGTTTTTT
CASSGLLGLANTGELFF